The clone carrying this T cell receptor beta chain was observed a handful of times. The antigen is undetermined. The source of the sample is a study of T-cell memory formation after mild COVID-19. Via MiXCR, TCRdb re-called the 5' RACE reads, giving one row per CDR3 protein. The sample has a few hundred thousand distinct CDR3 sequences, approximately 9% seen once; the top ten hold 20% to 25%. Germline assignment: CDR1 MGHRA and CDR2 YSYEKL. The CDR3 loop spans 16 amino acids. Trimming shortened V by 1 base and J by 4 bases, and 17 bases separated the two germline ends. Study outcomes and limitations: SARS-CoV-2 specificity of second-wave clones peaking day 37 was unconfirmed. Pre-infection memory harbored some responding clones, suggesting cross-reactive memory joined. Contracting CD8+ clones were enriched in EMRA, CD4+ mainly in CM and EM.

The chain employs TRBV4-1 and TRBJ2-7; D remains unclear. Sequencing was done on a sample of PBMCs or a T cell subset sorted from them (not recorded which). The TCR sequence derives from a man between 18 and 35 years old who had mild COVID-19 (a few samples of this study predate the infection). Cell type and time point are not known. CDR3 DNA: TGCGCCAGCAGCCAAGGTCATCAGCGCCCCTTATACGAGCAGTACTTC. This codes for CASSQGHQRPLYEQYF.